These 24 T cell receptor beta chains share one sample of origin, sequenced in a study of cytomegalovirus exposure and HLA in healthy donors. The PCR had 60 Vbeta and 13 Jbeta primers. The assay was immunoSEQ multiplex PCR, and TCRdb's table has in-frame clones only and misses some. The data show about 67,000 clones, 75% to 90% seen once. Sequencing was done on a sample of PBMCs. These receptors were collected from a woman in her twenties or thirties in good health and CMV-seropositive.

The chain links TRBV27 to TRBJ2-1; TRBD2 matches at 7 bases. Germline-derived CDR1 and CDR2 are MNHEY and SMNVEV (reference sequence). The CDR3 covers 17 residues. Trimming at V came to 6 bases and at J to 9 bases, leaving 20 bases not matched to a gene. CDR3 residues: CASSQTPGSLRGFEQFF. CDR3 nucleotides: TGTGCCAGCAGCCAAACCCCAGGGTCATTGCGGGGGTTTGAGCAGTTCTTC.

V and J are TRBV2 and TRBJ2-2; TRBD2 is a possible D gene (6 bases). Per germline, CDR1 SNHLY and CDR2 FYNNEI. The CDR3 consists of 16 residues. V was shortened by 5 bases and J by 1 base, with 14 bases between the two germline ends. CDR3 residues: CASSRPPGRNTGELFF. DNA for the CDR3: TGTGCCAGCAGTAGACCTCCCGGGAGGAACACCGGGGAGCTGTTTTTT.

The chain links TRBV5-1 to TRBJ2-3; 8 bases match TRBD2. The CDR3 is 16 amino acids. Germline V lookup: CDR1 SGHRS, CDR2 YFSETQ. V shed 4 bases and J 9 bases; nucleotides not matched to a gene: 16. The CDR3 sequence: CASSLRGGVAGTTQYF. CDR3 DNA sequence: TGCGCCAGCAGCCTGAGGGGGGGAGTAGCGGGAACAACGCAGTATTTT.

The genes are TRBV7-9 and TRBJ1-1; 9 bases map to TRBD1. This CDR3 spans 15 amino acids. The germline V gene has CDR1 SEHNR and CDR2 FQNEAQ (reference sequence). V lost 0 bases to trimming and J lost 1 base; unmatched junction nucleotides: 0. CDR3 region: CASSLAGQGNTEAFF. CDR3 coding DNA: TGTGCCAGCAGCTTAGCGGGACAGGGGAACACTGAAGCTTTCTTT. Based on the CDR3 plus reference TRBV7-9 and TRBJ1-1, the full variable domain is DTGVSQNPRHKITKRGQNVTFRCDPISEHNRLYWYRQTLGQGPEFLTYFQNEAQLEKSRLLSDRFSAERPKGSFSTLEIQRTEQGDSAMYLCASSLAGQGNTEAFFGQGTRLTVV.

The rearrangement uses TRBV25-1 and TRBJ2-7; D possibly corresponds to TRBD1 (5 bases). CDR3 length: 14 residues. V lost 4 bases and J 4 bases, leaving 14 bases between the germline ends. Germline CDR1 reads MGHDK; CDR2 reads SYGVNS. CDR3 nucleotide sequence: TGTGCCAGCAGTGGGACACCCCAGGGTTACGAGCAGTACTTC. This gives the protein CASSGTPQGYEQYF.

The rearrangement links TRBV18 to TRBJ1-2; 7 bases align to TRBD1. The CDR3 runs 16 residues. The V gene end was trimmed by 3 bases and the J gene end by 2 bases; junction bases not matched to a gene: 9. Per germline, CDR1 KGHSH and CDR2 LQKENI. Here the CDR3 reads CASSPAGQDANYGYTF. The CDR3 region has the DNA TGTGCCAGCTCACCCGCTGGACAGGACGCGAACTATGGCTACACCTTC.

The V and J genes are TRBV21-1 and TRBJ2-6; TRBD1, the D gene given by the table, was not confirmed from the DNA. TRBV21-1 is a pseudogene segment. This CDR3 is built from 19 residues. Here the CDR3 DNA reads TGTGCCAGCAGCAAAGCCAGGTCGGACAGCCTTTCTGGGGCCAACGTCCTGACTTTC. It specifies CASSKARSDSLSGANVLTF.

The DNA for the CDR3 is TGTGCCAGCAGTCCGGGACTTTACAATGAGCAGTTCTTC. Translating gives CASSPGLYNEQFF. This chain connects TRBV6-6 to TRBJ2-1; perhaps TRBD2 as D (6 bases). Trimming removed 5 bases at V and 4 bases at J, with 9 bases between. Looked up from germline, CDR1 is MNHNY and CDR2 is SVGAGI (reference sequence). This CDR3 has 13 residues.

This chain's CDR3 is CASSQTTRWTGQGSEAFF. The CDR3 DNA reads TGTGCCAGCAGCCAGACAACTCGATGGACCGGACAGGGTTCTGAAGCTTTCTTT. The chain links TRBV13 to TRBJ1-1; TRBD1 agrees at 8 bases. CDR1 is PRHDT and CDR2 is FYEKMQ in the germline V gene (reference sequence). This CDR3 is 18 amino acids long. The V and J ends lost 5 bases and 6 bases, in that order; junction bases with no gene match: 20.

The chain has TRBV30 and TRBJ2-7; 8 bases align to TRBD2. The length of the CDR3 is 12 residues. V was clipped by 6 bases and J by 5 bases; unmatched bases: 6. In germline, CDR1 is GTSNPN, CDR2 SVGIG (reference sequence). The CDR3 is CACRGGFDEQYF. The DNA of the CDR3 is TGTGCCTGCCGCGGGGGGTTCGACGAGCAGTACTTC.

This clone appeared a single time. This chain links TRBV6-5 with TRBJ1-2; the D is unclear. This CDR3 contains 13 residues. Germline lookup yields CDR1 MNHEY and CDR2 SVGAGI. Trimming removed 0 bases at V and 6 bases at J, with 8 bases between. CDR3 sequence: CASSYSEGNGYTF. Written as DNA, the CDR3 is TGTGCCAGCAGTTACTCGGAGGGAAATGGCTACACCTTC.

V is TRBV7-6 and J is TRBJ2-2, with D maybe TRBD2 (7 bases). The CDR3 consists of 16 residues. From germline, CDR1 is SGHVS and CDR2 FNYEAQ. Trimming shortened V by 5 bases and J by 6 bases, and 19 bases separated the two germline ends. As DNA, the CDR3 is TGTGCCAGCAGCCTCGTAGAGGGGAGGGGGGCCGGGGAGCTGTTTTTT. Its protein is CASSLVEGRGAGELFF.

The chain employs TRBV4-1 and TRBJ2-3, with D unclear. CDR1 and CDR2 from the germline V gene are MGHRA and YSYEKL. This CDR3 has 19 amino acids. Deletions cut 2 bases from V and 0 bases from J, with 21 bases between. In DNA, the CDR3 is TGCGCCAGCAGCCAAAAGACCGTGGCGTCGACTCCTAGCACAGATACGCAGTATTTT. Encoded protein: CASSQKTVASTPSTDTQYF.

The gene calls are TRBV5-1 and TRBJ1-2, with 7 bases that match TRBD1. This CDR3 is built from 16 residues. V trimming: 3 bases; J trimming: 2 bases; junction bases outside the gene matches: 10. CDR1 is SGHRS and CDR2 is YFSETQ in the germline V gene. The DNA of the CDR3 is TGCGCCAGCAGCTCCGGAAGAGGGACAGCCAACTATGGCTACACCTTC. Translated: CASSSGRGTANYGYTF. The full variable domain, with the rest looked up from reference TRBV5-1 and TRBJ1-2, is KAGVTQTPRYLIKTRGQQVTLSCSPISGHRSVSWYQQTPGQGLQFLFEYFSETQRNKGNFPGRFSGRQFSNSRSEMNVSTLELGDSALYLCASSSGRGTANYGYTFGSGTRLTVV.

The chain combines TRBV7-2 with TRBJ2-2; D is possibly TRBD1 (6 bases). Trimming took 5 bases from V and 0 from J, leaving 7 bases between them. This CDR3 comprises 14 residues. From germline, CDR1 is SGHTA and CDR2 FQGNSA. The CDR3 reads CASSRDTNTGELFF. For the CDR3, the DNA is TGTGCCAGCAGCCGGGACACGAACACCGGGGAGCTGTTTTTT.

The chain has TRBV23-1 and TRBJ2-6; 10 positions agree with TRBD1. TRBV23-1 counts as an open reading frame of uncertain function. V shed 2 bases and J 2 bases; nucleotides not matched to a gene: 9. The CDR3 runs to 19 residues. The CDR3 DNA sequence: TGCGCCAGCAGTCAACCCTCAGGACAGGGGGTGGCTGGGGCCAACGTCCTGACTTTC. Translated: CASSQPSGQGVAGANVLTF.

The chain couples TRBV9 to TRBJ2-1; TRBD2 aligns across 8 bases. The germline V gene has CDR1 SGDLS and CDR2 YYNGEE. The CDR3 covers 16 residues. J gave up 2 bases and V 2 bases, and 6 bases lay outside the gene matches. CDR3 sequence reads: CASSVAIAGPYNEQFF. For the CDR3, the DNA is TGTGCCAGCAGCGTGGCAATAGCGGGACCCTACAATGAGCAGTTCTTC.

V usage is TRBV11-2 and J usage is TRBJ2-3, with 8 bases aligning to TRBD2. After removal of 1 base from V and 9 bases from J, the junction contained 9 bases not matched to a gene. CDR1 is SGHAT, CDR2 FQNNGV, per germline. The CDR3 sequence is 15 residues long. CDR3 sequence (DNA): TGTGCCAGCAGCTTAGTGTTCTCGGGAGGGGAAACGCAGTATTTT. It specifies CASSLVFSGGETQYF.

The chain couples TRBV19 to TRBJ2-5; 8 bases agree with TRBD2. The J call could be wrong; TRBJ2-7 is a better fit for the DNA end. From germline, CDR1 is LNHDA and CDR2 SQIVND (reference sequence). This CDR3 contains 15 residues. For the CDR3, the DNA is TGTGCCAGTAGTATAGGGGATAGCGGGATATACGAGCAGTACTTC. Its translation: CASSIGDSGIYEQYF.

CDR3 nucleotide sequence: TGTGCCAGCAACCTGGGACAGGGAAATTCACCCCTCCACTTT. It specifies CASNLGQGNSPLHF. The chain couples TRBV5-4 to TRBJ1-6; 9 nucleotides align to TRBD1. The CDR3 contains 14 residues. The V segment lost 6 bases and the J segment 7 bases; nucleotides outside the gene matches: 5. CDR1 SGHNT and CDR2 YYREEE come from the germline V gene (reference sequence).

The chain links TRBV11-1 to TRBJ2-2; TRBD1 aligns across 8 bases. The CDR3 contains 14 residues. V lost 6 bases, J lost 5 bases, and 5 bases stayed unmatched. Germline CDR1 SGHAT, CDR2 FQDESV (reference sequence). CDR3 nucleotides: TGTGCCAGCAGGGACAGGGTCTGGACCGGGGAGCTGTTTTTT. Its translation: CASRDRVWTGELFF.

V is TRBV2 and J is TRBJ1-2; 8 nucleotides line up with TRBD1. The CDR3 has 13 amino acids. With V trimmed by 6 bases and J by 8 bases, 8 bases remained unmatched. CDR1 is SNHLY and CDR2 is FYNNEI in the germline V gene. The CDR3 spells CASSPGTGWGYTF. CDR3 nucleotides: TGTGCCAGCAGCCCTGGGACAGGATGGGGCTACACCTTC.

The V gene is TRBV6-5, the J gene TRBJ2-3; 9 bases are shared with TRBD1. J gave up 5 bases and V 2 bases, and 8 bases lay outside the gene matches. This CDR3 spans 16 amino acids. The germline V gene has CDR1 MNHEY and CDR2 SVGAGI. The CDR3 region is CASSYGYRGLGDTQYF. The CDR3 DNA reads as TGTGCCAGCAGTTACGGGTACAGGGGGCTGGGAGATACGCAGTATTTT.

J is TRBJ1-2 and V is TRBV11-2; 9 bases line up with TRBD1. J was trimmed by 7 bases and V by 4 bases; bases with no gene match: 10. The CDR3 is 15 amino acids. The germline CDR1 and CDR2 sequences are SGHAT and FQNNGV. The CDR3 bases are TGTGCCAGCAGCTCCCCCCGGGACAGGGCGGCTGGCTACACCTTC. Translated, it gives CASSSPRDRAAGYTF.